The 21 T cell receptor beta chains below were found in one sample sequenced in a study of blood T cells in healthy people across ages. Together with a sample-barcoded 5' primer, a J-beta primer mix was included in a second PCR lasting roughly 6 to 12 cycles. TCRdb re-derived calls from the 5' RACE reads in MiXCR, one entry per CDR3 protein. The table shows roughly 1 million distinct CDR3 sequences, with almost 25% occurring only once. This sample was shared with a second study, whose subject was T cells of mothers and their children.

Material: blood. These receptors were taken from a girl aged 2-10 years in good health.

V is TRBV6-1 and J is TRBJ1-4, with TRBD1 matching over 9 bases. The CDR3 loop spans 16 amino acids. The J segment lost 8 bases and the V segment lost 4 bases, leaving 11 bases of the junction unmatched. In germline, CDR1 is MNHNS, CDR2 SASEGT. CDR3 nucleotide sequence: TGTGCCAGCAGTGCATACTTGGGACAGGGACGAGAAAAACTGTTTTTT. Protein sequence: CASSAYLGQGREKLFF.

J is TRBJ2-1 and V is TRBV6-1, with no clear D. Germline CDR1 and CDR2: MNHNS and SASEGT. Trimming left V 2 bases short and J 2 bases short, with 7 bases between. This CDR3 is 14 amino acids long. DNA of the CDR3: TGTGCCAGCAGTGAACGGTATGCCTACAATGAGCAGTTCTTC. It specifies CASSERYAYNEQFF.

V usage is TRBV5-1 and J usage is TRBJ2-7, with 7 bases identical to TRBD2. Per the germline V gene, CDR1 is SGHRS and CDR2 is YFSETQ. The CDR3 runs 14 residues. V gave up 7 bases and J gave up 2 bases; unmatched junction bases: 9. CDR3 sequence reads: CASSKTGGTYEQYF. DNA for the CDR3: TGCGCCAGCTCCAAGACCGGGGGGACCTACGAGCAGTACTTC.

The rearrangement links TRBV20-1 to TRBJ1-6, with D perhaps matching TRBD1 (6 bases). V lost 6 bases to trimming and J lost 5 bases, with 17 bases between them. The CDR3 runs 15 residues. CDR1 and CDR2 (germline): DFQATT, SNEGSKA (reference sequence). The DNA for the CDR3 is TGCAGTGCGGCACCTGAGGACAGAGATAATTCACCCCTCCACTTT. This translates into CSAAPEDRDNSPLHF.

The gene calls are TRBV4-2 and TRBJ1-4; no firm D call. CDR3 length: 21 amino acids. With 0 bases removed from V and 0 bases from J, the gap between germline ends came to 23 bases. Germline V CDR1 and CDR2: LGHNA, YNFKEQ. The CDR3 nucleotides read TGTGCCAGCAGCCAAGATGCCACTTGGCGCTTCCAACCTGCAACTAATGAAAAACTGTTTTTT. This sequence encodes CASSQDATWRFQPATNEKLFF.

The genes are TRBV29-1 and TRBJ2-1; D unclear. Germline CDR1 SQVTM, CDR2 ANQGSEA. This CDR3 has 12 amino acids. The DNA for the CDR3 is TGCACCGTCGAGACCTCCTACAATGAGCAGTTCTTC. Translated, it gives CTVETSYNEQFF.

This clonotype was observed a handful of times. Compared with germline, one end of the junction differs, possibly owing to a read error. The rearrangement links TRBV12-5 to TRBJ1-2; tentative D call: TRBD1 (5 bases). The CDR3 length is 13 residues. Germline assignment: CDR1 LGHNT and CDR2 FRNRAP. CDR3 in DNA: TGTGCTAGTGGCTTGGGACCCGAGGCTGGCTACACCTTC. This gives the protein CASGLGPEAGYTF. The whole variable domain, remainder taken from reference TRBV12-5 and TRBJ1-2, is DARVTQTPRHKVTEMGQEVTMRCQPILGHNTVFWYRQTMMQGLELLAYFRNRAPLDDSGMPKDRFSAEMPDATLATLKIQPSEPRDSAVYFCASGLGPEAGYTFGSGTRLTVV.

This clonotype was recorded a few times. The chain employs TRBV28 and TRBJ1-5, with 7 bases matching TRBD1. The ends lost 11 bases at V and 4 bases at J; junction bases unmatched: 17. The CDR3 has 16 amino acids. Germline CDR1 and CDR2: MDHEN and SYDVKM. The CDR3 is CAAIKNRGTPNQPQHF. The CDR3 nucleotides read TGTGCCGCGATCAAGAACAGGGGAACGCCGAATCAGCCCCAGCATTTT.

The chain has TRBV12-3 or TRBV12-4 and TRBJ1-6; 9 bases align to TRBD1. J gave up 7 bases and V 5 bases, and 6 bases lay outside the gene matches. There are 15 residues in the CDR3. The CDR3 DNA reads TGTGCCAGCAGTCCACAGGGGGCATCGAATTCACCCCTCCACTTT. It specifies CASSPQGASNSPLHF.

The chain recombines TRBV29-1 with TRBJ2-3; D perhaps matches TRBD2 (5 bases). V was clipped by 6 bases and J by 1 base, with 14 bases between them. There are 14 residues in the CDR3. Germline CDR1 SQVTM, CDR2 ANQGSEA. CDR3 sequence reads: CSVLVSGGTDTQYF. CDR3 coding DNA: TGCAGCGTCTTGGTCTCCGGGGGCACAGATACGCAGTATTTT.

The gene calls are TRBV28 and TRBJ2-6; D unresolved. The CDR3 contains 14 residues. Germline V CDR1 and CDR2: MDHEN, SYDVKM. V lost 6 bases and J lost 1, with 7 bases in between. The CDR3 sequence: CASSTLSGANVLTF. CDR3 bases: TGTGCCAGCAGCACTTTATCTGGGGCCAACGTCCTGACTTTC.

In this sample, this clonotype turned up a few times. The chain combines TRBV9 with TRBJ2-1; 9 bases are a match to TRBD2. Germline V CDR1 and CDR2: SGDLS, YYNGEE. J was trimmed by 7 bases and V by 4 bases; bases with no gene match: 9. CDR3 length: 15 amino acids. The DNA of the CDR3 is TGTGCCAGCAGCAGTAGCGGGAGTTTCGGAAATGAGCAGTTCTTC. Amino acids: CASSSSGSFGNEQFF.

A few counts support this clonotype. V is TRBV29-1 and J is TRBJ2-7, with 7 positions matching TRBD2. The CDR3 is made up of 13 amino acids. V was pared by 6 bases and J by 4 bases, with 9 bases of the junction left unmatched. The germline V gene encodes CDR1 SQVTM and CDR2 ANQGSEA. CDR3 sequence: CSVPGLSIYEQYF. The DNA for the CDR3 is TGCAGCGTCCCGGGACTATCGATTTACGAGCAGTACTTC.

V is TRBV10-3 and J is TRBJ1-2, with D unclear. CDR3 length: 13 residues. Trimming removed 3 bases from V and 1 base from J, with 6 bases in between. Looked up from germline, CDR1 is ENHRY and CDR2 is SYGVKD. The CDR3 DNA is TGTGCCATCAGTGACGGGGATAACTATGGCTACACCTTC. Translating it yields CAISDGDNYGYTF.

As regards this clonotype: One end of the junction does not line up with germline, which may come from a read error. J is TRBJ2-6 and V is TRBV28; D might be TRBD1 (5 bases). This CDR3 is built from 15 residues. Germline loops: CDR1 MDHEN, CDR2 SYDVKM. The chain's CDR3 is CASRYRAQGANVLSF. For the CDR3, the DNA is TGTGCCAGCAGGTACAGAGCCCAAGGGGCCAACGTCCTGTCTTTC.

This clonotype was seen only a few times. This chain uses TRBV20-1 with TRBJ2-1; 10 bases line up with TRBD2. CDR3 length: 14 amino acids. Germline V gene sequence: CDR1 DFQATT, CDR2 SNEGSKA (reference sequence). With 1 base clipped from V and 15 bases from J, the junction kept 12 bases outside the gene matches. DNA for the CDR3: TGCAGTGCTAGAGGAGGGGGGCTAGCGGGAGTTGGGTTCTTC. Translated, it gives CSARGGGLAGVGFF.

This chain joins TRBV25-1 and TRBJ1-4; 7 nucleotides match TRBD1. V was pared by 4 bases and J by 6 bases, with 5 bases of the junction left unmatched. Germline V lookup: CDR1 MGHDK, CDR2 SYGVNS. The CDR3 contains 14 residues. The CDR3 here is CASSGSGGYEKLFF. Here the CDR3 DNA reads TGTGCCAGCAGTGGTTCAGGGGGATATGAAAAACTGTTTTTT.

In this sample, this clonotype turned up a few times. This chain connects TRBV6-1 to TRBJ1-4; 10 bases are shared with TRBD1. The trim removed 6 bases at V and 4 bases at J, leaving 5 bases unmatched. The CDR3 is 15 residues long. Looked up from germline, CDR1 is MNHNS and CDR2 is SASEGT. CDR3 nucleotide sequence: TGTGCCAGCAGAGACAGGGGGCAGAGTAATGAAAAACTGTTTTTT. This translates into CASRDRGQSNEKLFF.

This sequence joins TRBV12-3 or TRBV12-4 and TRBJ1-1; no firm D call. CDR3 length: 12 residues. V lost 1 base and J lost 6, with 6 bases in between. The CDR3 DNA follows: TGTGCCAGCAGTTTAGGATCGCCTGAAGCTTTCTTT. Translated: CASSLGSPEAFF.

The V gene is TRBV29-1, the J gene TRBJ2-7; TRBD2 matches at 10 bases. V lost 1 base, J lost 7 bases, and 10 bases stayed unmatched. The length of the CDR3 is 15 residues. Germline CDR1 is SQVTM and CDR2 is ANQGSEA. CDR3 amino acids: CSVEVRTSGASEQYF. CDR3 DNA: TGCAGCGTTGAAGTTAGGACTAGCGGAGCCTCGGAGCAGTACTTC.

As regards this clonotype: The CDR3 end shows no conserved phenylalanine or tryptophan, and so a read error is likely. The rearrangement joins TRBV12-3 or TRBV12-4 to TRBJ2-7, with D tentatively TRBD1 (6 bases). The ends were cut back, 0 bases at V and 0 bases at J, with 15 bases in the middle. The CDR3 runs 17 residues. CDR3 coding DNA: TGTGCCAGCAGTTTAGCGGGGGCAGGGCCATTCTCCTACGAGCAGTACCTC. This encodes CASSLAGAGPFSYEQYL.